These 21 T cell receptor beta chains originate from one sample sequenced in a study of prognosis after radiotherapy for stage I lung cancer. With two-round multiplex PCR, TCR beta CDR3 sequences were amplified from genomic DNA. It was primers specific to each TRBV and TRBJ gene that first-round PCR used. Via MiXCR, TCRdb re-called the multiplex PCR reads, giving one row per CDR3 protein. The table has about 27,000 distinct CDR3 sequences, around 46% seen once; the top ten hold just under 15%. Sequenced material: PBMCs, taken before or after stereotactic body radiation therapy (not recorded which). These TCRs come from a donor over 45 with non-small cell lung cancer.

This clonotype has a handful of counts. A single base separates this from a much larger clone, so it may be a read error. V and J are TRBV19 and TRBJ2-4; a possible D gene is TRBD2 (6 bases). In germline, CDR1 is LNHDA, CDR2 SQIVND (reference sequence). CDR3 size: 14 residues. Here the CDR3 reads CASSITGVGNIRYF. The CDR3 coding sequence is TGTGCCAGTAGTATAACGGGAGTGGGAAACATTCGGTACTTC.

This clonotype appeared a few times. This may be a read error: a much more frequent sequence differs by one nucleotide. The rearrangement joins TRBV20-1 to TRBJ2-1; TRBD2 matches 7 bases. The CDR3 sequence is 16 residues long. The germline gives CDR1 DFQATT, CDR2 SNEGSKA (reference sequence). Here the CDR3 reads CSAQGVGGRVYNERFF. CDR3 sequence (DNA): TGCAGTGCCCAAGGGGTGGGCGGGAGAGTATACAATGAGCGGTTCTTC.

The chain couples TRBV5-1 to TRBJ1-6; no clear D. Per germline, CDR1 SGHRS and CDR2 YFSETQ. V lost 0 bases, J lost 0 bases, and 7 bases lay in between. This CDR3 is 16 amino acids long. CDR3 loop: CASSLEGSSYNSPLHF. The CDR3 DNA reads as TGCGCCAGCAGCTTGGAAGGGAGCTCCTATAATTCACCCCTCCACTTT. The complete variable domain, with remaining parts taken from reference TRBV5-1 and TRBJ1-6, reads KAGVTQTPRYLIKTRGQQVTLSCSPISGHRSVSWYQQTPGQGLQFLFEYFSETQRNKGNFPGRFSGRQFSNSRSEMNVSTLELGDSALYLCASSLEGSSYNSPLHFGNGTRLTVT.

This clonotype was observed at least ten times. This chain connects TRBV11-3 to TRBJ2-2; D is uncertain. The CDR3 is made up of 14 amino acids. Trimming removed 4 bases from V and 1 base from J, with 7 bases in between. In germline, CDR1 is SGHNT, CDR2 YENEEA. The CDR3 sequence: CASSSAKNTGELFF. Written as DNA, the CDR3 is TGTGCCAGCAGCTCAGCAAAGAACACCGGGGAGCTGTTTTTT. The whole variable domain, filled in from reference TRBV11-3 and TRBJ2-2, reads EAGVVQSPRYKIIEKKQPVAFWCNPISGHNTLYWYLQNLGQGPELLIRYENEEAVDDSQLPKDRFSAERLKGVDSTLKIQPAELGDSAVYLCASSSAKNTGELFFGEGSRLTVL.

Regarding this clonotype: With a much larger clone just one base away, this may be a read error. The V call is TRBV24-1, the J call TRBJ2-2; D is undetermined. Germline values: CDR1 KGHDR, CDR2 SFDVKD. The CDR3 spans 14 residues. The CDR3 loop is CAASVTPNTGELFF. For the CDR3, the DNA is TGTGCCGCCAGTGTGACTCCGAACACCGGGGAGCTGTTTTTT.

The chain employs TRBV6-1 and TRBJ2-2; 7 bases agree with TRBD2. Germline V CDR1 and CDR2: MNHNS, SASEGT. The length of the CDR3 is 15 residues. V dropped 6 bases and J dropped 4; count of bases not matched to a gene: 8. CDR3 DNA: TGTGCCAGCAGATGGATCGGGGGGTGCACCGGGGAGCTGTTTTTT. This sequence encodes CASRWIGGCTGELFF.

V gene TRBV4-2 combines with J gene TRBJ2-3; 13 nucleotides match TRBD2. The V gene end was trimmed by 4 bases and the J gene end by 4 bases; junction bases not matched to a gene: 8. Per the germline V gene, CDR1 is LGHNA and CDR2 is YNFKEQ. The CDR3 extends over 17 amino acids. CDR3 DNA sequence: TGTGCCAGCAGCCTCGGGACTAGCGGGAAAGATTCAGATACGCAGTATTTT. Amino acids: CASSLGTSGKDSDTQYF.

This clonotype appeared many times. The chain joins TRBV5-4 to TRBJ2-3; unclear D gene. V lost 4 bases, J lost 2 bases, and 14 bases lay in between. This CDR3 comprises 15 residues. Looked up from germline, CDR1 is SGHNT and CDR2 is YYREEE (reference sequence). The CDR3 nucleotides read TGTGCCAGCAGCGCGGACGGCAGAAACACAGATACGCAGTATTTT. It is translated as CASSADGRNTDTQYF.

Here the CDR3 DNA reads TGTGCCAGCAGTTTAGGGGCACTAGCGACTGGGGAGCTGTTTTTT. Its translation: CASSLGALATGELFF. J is TRBJ2-2 and V is TRBV27; 7 positions match TRBD2. V lost 2 bases and J lost 8; bases outside the gene matches: 8. The CDR3 runs to 15 residues. Germline V CDR1 and CDR2: MNHEY, SMNVEV (reference sequence).

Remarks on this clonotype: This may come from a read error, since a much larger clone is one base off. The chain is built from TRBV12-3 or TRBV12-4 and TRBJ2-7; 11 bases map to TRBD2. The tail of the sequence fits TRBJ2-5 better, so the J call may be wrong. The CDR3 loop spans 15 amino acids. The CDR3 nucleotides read TGTGCCAGCAGTACACTAGCGGGGGAGGGAGAGACCCAGTACTTC. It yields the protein CASSTLAGEGETQYF.

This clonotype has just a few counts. The CDR3 is CASRRGKRGGYNEQFF. DNA of the CDR3: TGTGCCAGTAGGAGGGGCAAGCGGGGGGGATACAATGAGCAGTTCTTC. The J gene is TRBJ2-1, the V gene TRBV19; 10 bases match TRBD2. J was trimmed by 4 bases and V by 6 bases; bases with no gene match: 9. This CDR3 spans 16 amino acids. The V gene's germline CDR1 is LNHDA and CDR2 SQIVND (reference sequence).

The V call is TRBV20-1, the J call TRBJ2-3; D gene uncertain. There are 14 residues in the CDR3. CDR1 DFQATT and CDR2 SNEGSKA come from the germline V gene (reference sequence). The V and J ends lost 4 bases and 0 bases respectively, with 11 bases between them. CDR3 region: CSATLGPSTDTQYF. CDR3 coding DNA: TGCAGTGCTACCCTAGGTCCTAGCACAGATACGCAGTATTTT.

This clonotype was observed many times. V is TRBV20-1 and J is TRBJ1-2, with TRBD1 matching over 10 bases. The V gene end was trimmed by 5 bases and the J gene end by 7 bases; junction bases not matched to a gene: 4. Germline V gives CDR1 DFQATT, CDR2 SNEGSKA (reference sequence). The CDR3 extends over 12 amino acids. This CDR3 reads CSAGGTGVGYTF. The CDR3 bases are TGCAGTGCTGGCGGGACAGGGGTTGGCTACACCTTC.

Here the CDR3 reads CASSTGGNYGYTF. The CDR3 nucleotides read TGTGCCAGTAGTACAGGGGGGAACTATGGCTACACCTTC. This chain uses TRBV19 with TRBJ1-2; TRBD1 agrees at 7 bases. Germline loops: CDR1 LNHDA, CDR2 SQIVND (reference sequence). The V gene end was trimmed by 4 bases and the J gene end by 2 bases; junction bases not matched to a gene: 1. This CDR3 is built from 13 residues.

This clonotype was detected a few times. The CDR3 DNA follows: TGCGCCAGCAGTGACGGACTTAATGAGCAGTTCTTC. This gives the protein CASSDGLNEQFF. The chain carries TRBV10-2 and TRBJ2-1; D is possibly TRBD2 (5 bases). The CDR3 has 12 residues. The germline V gene has CDR1 WSHSY and CDR2 SAAADI. V lost 3 bases, J lost 7 bases, and 7 bases lay in between.

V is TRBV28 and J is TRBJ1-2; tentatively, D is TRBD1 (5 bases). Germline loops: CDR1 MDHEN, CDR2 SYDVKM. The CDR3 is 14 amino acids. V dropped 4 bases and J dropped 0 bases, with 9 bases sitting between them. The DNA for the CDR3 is TGTGCCAGCAGTTCAGGGACGGCTAACTATGGCTACACCTTC. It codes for CASSSGTANYGYTF.

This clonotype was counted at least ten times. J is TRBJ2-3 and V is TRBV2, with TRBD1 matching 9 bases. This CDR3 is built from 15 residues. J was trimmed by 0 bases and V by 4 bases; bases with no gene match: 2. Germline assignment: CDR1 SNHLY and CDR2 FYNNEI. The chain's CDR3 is CASSGDRASTDTQYF. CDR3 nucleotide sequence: TGTGCCAGCAGTGGGGACAGGGCTAGCACAGATACGCAGTATTTT.

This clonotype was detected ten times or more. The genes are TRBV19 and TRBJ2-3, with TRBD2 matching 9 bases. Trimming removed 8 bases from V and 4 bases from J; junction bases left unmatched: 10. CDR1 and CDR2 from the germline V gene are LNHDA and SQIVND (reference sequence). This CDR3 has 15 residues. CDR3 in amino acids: CASSESGGTADTQYF. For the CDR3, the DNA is TGTGCCAGTTCCGAAAGCGGGGGGACCGCAGATACGCAGTATTTT.

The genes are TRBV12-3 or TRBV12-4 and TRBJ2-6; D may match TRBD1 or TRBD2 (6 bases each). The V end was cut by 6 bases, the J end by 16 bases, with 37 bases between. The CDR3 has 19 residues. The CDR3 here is CASRYTGRLEIYGANILTF. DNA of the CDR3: TGTGCCAGCAGATATACAGGGCGACTAGAGATCTATGGGGCCAACATACTGACTTTC.

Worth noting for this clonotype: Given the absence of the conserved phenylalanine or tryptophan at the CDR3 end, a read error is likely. The CDR3 DNA sequence: TGTGCCAGCACCCGACTAGCGCGGACTCTGGATACGCAGTATTCT. Translation gives CASTRLARTLDTQYS. J is TRBJ2-3 and V is TRBV12-3 or TRBV12-4; TRBD2 agrees at 8 bases. The CDR3 length is 15 residues. Trimming at V came to 7 bases and at J to 6 bases, leaving 12 bases not matched to a gene.

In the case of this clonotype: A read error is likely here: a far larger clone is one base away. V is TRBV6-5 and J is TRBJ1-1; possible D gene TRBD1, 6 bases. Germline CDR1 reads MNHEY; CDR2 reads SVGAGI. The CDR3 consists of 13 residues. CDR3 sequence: CSSSPRGGSEAFF. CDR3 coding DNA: TGTTCCAGCAGTCCCAGGGGCGGATCCGAAGCTTTCTTT.